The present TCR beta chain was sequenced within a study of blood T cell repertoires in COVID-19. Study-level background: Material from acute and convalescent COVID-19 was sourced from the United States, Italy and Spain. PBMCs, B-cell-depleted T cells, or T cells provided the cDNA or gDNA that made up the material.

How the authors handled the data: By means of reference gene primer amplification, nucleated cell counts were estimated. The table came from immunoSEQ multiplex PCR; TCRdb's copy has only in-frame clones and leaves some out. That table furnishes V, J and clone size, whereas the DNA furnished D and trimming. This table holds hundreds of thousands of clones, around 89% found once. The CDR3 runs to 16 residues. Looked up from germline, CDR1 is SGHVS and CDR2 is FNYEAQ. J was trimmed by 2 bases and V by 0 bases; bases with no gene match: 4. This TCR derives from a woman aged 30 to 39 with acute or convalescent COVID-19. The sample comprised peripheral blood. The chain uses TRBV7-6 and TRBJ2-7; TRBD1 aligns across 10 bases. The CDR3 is CASSLAAGQGTYEQYF. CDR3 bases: TGTGCCAGCAGCTTAGCGGCGGGACAGGGGACCTACGAGCAGTACTTC.